This passage covers 19 T cell receptor beta chains from one sample sequenced in a study of blood T cell repertoires in COVID-19. Sequencing was performed with immunoSEQ multiplex PCR; in TCRdb, only in-frame clones are kept and a portion is missing. Seen here are over 150,000 clones, more than 80% observed once, and the top ten hold around 0.55%. The specimen was peripheral blood. The receptor set was obtained from a man between 50 and 59 years old with acute or convalescent COVID-19.

The chain links TRBV11-1 to TRBJ2-3; 8 positions match TRBD2. Trimming took 5 bases from V and 4 from J; bases not matched to a gene: 8. The CDR3 sequence is 15 residues long. Per germline, CDR1 SGHAT and CDR2 FQDESV (reference sequence). Here the CDR3 DNA reads TGTGCCAGCAGCCCTAAGCGGGGGAAATCAGATACGCAGTATTTT. Its protein is CASSPKRGKSDTQYF.

This rearrangement joins TRBV7-3 to TRBJ2-1; 8 bases fit TRBD2. The CDR3 sequence is 15 residues long. V was pared by 5 bases and J by 2 bases, with 5 bases of the junction left unmatched. Germline V gene lookup returns CDR1 SGHTA and CDR2 FQGTGA. The CDR3 loop is CASSLSGGTYNEQFF. The CDR3 coding sequence is TGTGCCAGCAGCCTAAGCGGGGGAACCTACAATGAGCAGTTCTTC. The full variable domain, completed using reference TRBV7-3 and TRBJ2-1, is GAGVSQTPSNKVTEKGKYVELRCDPISGHTALYWYRQSLGQGPEFLIYFQGTGAADDSGLPNDRFFAVRPEGSVSTLKIQRTERGDSAVYLCASSLSGGTYNEQFFGPGTRLTVL.

The chain has TRBV5-1 and TRBJ2-7; TRBD1 agrees at 10 bases. V shed 4 bases and J 7 bases; nucleotides not matched to a gene: 8. CDR3 length: 14 residues. Germline loops: CDR1 SGHRS, CDR2 YFSETQ. The CDR3 spells CASSPGTGAREQYV. The CDR3 region has the DNA TGCGCCAGCAGCCCGGGGACAGGGGCTCGTGAGCAGTACGTC.

The CDR3 loop reads CASSRGQGLYEQYV. As DNA, the CDR3 is TGTGCCAGCAGCCGGGGACAGGGTTTATACGAGCAGTACGTC. This chain links TRBV3-1 (or the pseudogene TRBV3-2) with TRBJ2-7, with 9 bases identical to TRBD1. The CDR3 runs 14 residues. Germline CDR1 is LGHDT and CDR2 is YNNKEL (reference sequence). After removal of 4 bases from V and 4 bases from J, the junction contained 5 bases not matched to a gene.

The rearrangement joins TRBV27 to TRBJ2-7, with D tentatively TRBD2 (5 bases). V was clipped by 5 bases and J by 5 bases, with 10 bases between them. This CDR3 spans 12 amino acids. CDR1 is MNHEY and CDR2 is SMNVEV in the germline V gene (reference sequence). CDR3 nucleotides: TGTGCCAGCAGTGGTGGGAGCCACGAGCAGTACTTC. Translating it yields CASSGGSHEQYF.

The chain recombines TRBV7-9 with TRBJ1-6; D is uncertain. CDR1 is SEHNR, CDR2 FQNEAQ, per germline (reference sequence). Between the trimmed V and J ends, which lost 5 bases and 7 bases, there was a span of 21 bases. The CDR3 extends over 17 amino acids. CDR3 sequence reads: CASSPVGSQVLNSPLHF. DNA for the CDR3: TGTGCCAGCAGCCCTGTGGGGAGTCAGGTGCTCAATTCACCCCTCCACTTT.

This clone was detected only once. The chain combines TRBV10-3 with TRBJ1-2; TRBD1 is a possible D gene (6 bases). Germline CDR1 reads ENHRY; CDR2 reads SYGVKD. V lost 7 bases to trimming and J lost 3 bases, with 12 bases between them. The CDR3 is 13 residues long. This CDR3 is CAINQGNDYGYTF. The CDR3 DNA follows: TGTGCCATCAACCAGGGGAACGACTATGGCTACACCTTC.

This clone was seen a few times. This chain connects TRBV28 to TRBJ1-5; 8 bases agree with TRBD1. Germline CDR1 and CDR2: MDHEN and SYDVKM. Trimming removed 5 bases from V and 1 base from J; junction bases left unmatched: 13. This CDR3 is 18 amino acids long. In nucleotides, the CDR3 is TGTGCCAGCAGTCCTTTGTGGGGACAGGCTCGGAGCAATCAGCCCCAGCATTTT. Translating it yields CASSPLWGQARSNQPQHF. Using reference TRBV28 and TRBJ1-5 for the parts outside the CDR3, the full variable domain is DVKVTQSSRYLVKRTGEKVFLECVQDMDHENMFWYRQDPGLGLRLIYFSYDVKMKEKGDIPEGYSVSREKKERFSLILESASTNQTSMYLCASSPLWGQARSNQPQHFGDGTRLSIL.

The chain joins TRBV4-3 to TRBJ1-2; D is perhaps TRBD1 (5 bases). This CDR3 is built from 14 residues. V lost 1 base, J lost 8 bases, and 14 bases lay in between. Germline values: CDR1 LGHNA, CDR2 YSLEER. Written as DNA, the CDR3 is TGCGCCAGCAGCCAAGGCCCAGGGAAAGGAGGCTACACCTTC. Translated, it gives CASSQGPGKGGYTF.

The rearrangement links TRBV2 to TRBJ1-1; D remains ambiguous. Looked up from germline, CDR1 is SNHLY and CDR2 is FYNNEI. Trimming removed 0 bases from V and 3 bases from J, with 8 bases in between. The CDR3 has 14 amino acids. CDR3 sequence reads: CASSEAASHTEAFF. In DNA form, the CDR3 reads TGTGCCAGCAGTGAAGCCGCCAGTCACACTGAAGCTTTCTTT.

CDR3 sequence (DNA): TGTGCCAGCAGCGGATACAGGGGTTCACCCCTCCACTTT. This sequence encodes CASSGYRGSPLHF. The rearrangement links TRBV9 to TRBJ1-6; 7 bases match TRBD1. Losses at the gene ends were 3 bases for V and 9 bases for J; bases not matched to a gene: 3. This CDR3 is built from 13 residues. Germline CDR1 and CDR2: SGDLS and YYNGEE. Supplemented by reference TRBV9 and TRBJ1-6, the full variable domain reads DSGVTQTPKHLITATGQRVTLRCSPRSGDLSVYWYQQSLDQGLQFLIQYYNGEERAKGNILERFSAQQFPDLHSELNLSSLELGDSALYFCASSGYRGSPLHFGNGTRLTVT.

The chain joins TRBV6-5 to TRBJ2-3, with a weak D call TRBD2 (6 bases). The CDR3 sequence is 14 residues long. Trimming cost V 6 bases and J 0 bases, with 10 bases left between them. Germline V gives CDR1 MNHEY, CDR2 SVGAGI. The CDR3 nucleotides are TGTGCCAGCAGCACAGGAGGGAGCACAGATACGCAGTATTTT. Encoded protein: CASSTGGSTDTQYF.

The V call is TRBV27, the J call TRBJ2-7, with D maybe TRBD1 (5 bases). V lost 0 bases and J lost 2, with 14 bases in between. The CDR3 has 16 residues. Germline V gene lookup returns CDR1 MNHEY and CDR2 SMNVEV (reference sequence). DNA of the CDR3: TGTGCCAGCAGTTTATCCGGCAGGGCAATGACCTACGAGCAGTACTTC. It codes for CASSLSGRAMTYEQYF.

This rearrangement joins TRBV7-2 to TRBJ1-3; D not resolved. Trimming cost V 4 bases and J 0 bases, with 7 bases left between them. The CDR3 consists of 14 residues. Germline assignment: CDR1 SGHTA and CDR2 FQGNSA. The chain's CDR3 is CASSYAGSGNTIYF. CDR3 nucleotide sequence: TGTGCCAGCAGCTATGCGGGCTCTGGAAACACCATATATTTT. Full variable domain (outside the CDR3, taken from reference TRBV7-2 and TRBJ1-3): GAGVSQSPSNKVTEKGKDVELRCDPISGHTALYWYRQSLGQGLEFLIYFQGNSAPDKSGLPSDRFSAERTGGSVSTLTIQRTQQEDSAVYLCASSYAGSGNTIYFGEGSWLTVV.

The chain links TRBV5-6 to TRBJ2-3; TRBD2 might be the D (5 bases). Trimming cost V 3 bases and J 5 bases, with 10 bases left between them. The CDR3 is 13 amino acids. The germline CDR1 and CDR2 sequences are SGHDT and YYEEEE. The CDR3 loop is CASSWRFEDTQYF. The CDR3 DNA sequence: TGTGCCAGCAGCTGGAGGTTCGAAGATACGCAGTATTTT.

The chain links TRBV11-1 to TRBJ2-1; TRBD2 might be the D (5 bases). CDR1 SGHAT and CDR2 FQDESV come from the germline V gene (reference sequence). V gave up 0 bases and J gave up 7 bases, with 10 bases separating them. This CDR3 is built from 14 residues. The CDR3 here is CASSLALASNEQFF. Written as DNA, the CDR3 is TGTGCCAGCAGCTTAGCGCTAGCTAGTAATGAGCAGTTCTTC.

The V and J genes are TRBV18 and TRBJ2-2; TRBD1 might be the D (5 bases). The ends were cut back, 0 bases at V and 3 bases at J, with 11 bases in the middle. The CDR3 has 16 residues. Germline lookup yields CDR1 KGHSH and CDR2 LQKENI. CDR3 region: CASSPPLRRDTGELFF. CDR3 nucleotide sequence: TGTGCCAGCTCACCACCTCTTCGCAGGGACACCGGGGAGCTGTTTTTT.

The V gene is TRBV10-3, the J gene TRBJ2-1, with D tentatively TRBD2 (7 bases). The germline V gene encodes CDR1 ENHRY and CDR2 SYGVKD. V was clipped by 11 bases and J by 5 bases, with 16 bases between them. This CDR3 has 13 residues. This CDR3 reads CASGAGANNEQFF. The CDR3 DNA is TGTGCCTCGGGGGCGGGGGCCAACAATGAGCAGTTCTTC.

V and J are TRBV3-1 (or the pseudogene TRBV3-2) and TRBJ2-7; 7 bases match TRBD2. CDR3 size: 15 residues. V lost 3 bases, J lost 5 bases, and 10 bases stayed unmatched. Germline V lookup: CDR1 LGHDT, CDR2 YNNKEL (reference sequence). CDR3 in amino acids: CASSHHLREANEQYF. The CDR3 coding sequence is TGTGCCAGCAGCCACCACCTCCGGGAGGCCAACGAGCAGTACTTC.